This T cell receptor (beta chain) was recorded in a study of CD8+ T cells in alopecia areata. Per germline, CDR1 SQVTM and CDR2 ANQGSEA. With 7 bases removed from V and 7 bases from J, the gap between germline ends came to 17 bases. The CDR3 runs 13 residues. Treatment noted: oral pan-JAK inhibitor, 5-10 mg twice daily. This clone came up a few times. As the sequencing template, cDNA was produced by extracting RNA and reverse transcribing it. Profiled with immunoSEQ multiplex PCR; TCRdb holds only in-frame clones, not every one. This table holds some 210,000 clones, approximately 72% found once. This chain connects TRBV29-1 to TRBJ2-1, with D tentatively TRBD2 (5 bases). The sample in question was CD4+ T cells sorted from blood, obtained at week 44, from a patient treated with tofacitinib. This clonotype was obtained from a human donor with alopecia areata. The CDR3 DNA is TGCAGCGAACATTCACCTTGGGAGAATGAGCAGTTCTTC. The encoded protein is CSEHSPWENEQFF.